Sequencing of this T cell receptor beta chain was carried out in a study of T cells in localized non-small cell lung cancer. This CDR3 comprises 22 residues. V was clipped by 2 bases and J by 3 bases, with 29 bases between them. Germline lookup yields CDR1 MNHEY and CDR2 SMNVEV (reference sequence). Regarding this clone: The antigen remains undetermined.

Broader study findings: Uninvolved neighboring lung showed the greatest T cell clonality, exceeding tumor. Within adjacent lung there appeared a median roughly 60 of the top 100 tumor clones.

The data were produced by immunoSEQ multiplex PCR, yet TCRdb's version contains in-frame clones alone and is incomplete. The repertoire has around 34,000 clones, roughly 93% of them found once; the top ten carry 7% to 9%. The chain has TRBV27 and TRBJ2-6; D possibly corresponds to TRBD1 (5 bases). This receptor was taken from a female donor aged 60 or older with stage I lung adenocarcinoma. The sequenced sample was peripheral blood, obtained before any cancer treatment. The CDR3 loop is CASSLEHRPIHFPGLGANVLTF. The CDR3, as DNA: TGTGCCAGCAGTTTAGAACACAGGCCCATCCACTTCCCAGGGCTTGGGGCCAACGTCCTGACTTTC.